A single TCR beta chain is shown here with its context. Its antigen specificity is not known. Per-nucleotide qualities are absent, and no much larger clonotype sits a single base away. The data stem from a study of CD8 T cells in ankylosing spondylitis (dated by TCRdb to 2016 to 2017). Study-level background: To find TCR variants linked to disease, the study profiled T cell receptor beta repertoires in ankylosing spondylitis patients and healthy donors. The full study cohort comprised 20 to 30 ankylosing spondylitis patients and over 95 healthy donors. Samples of peripheral blood were taken, and for ankylosing spondylitis patients, synovial fluid was collected as well. The research as a whole found: The disease-linked clones were reported to be significantly enriched in matched synovial fluid samples from ankylosing spondylitis patients. A CD8+ phenotype was shown by the disease-linked clones, which were found at relatively low frequencies in peripheral blood. Some motif variants were previously reported in synovial fluid and blood of reactive arthritis patients, suggesting common disease-initiation mechanisms. Blood from ankylosing spondylitis patients appeared to be characterized by a TCR beta motif made up of several highly homologous amino acid variants.

Sequencing used an Illumina HiSeq 2500. TCR beta libraries were prepared by quantitative 5'-RACE with molecular barcodes. The study's processing was this. A new computational method, built on a probabilistic model of VDJ rearrangement, was used to identify disease-linked TCR variants. TCRdb cleaned the public reads at Q25 with fastp, built clones with MiXCR and kept in-frame beta chains. Identical CDR3 proteins give one entry, which carries the most common genes and DNA. The V and J calls and clone size come from TCRdb's table, not from the authors' own analysis. The sample includes around 540,000 distinct CDR3 sequences, with about an eighth observed a single time. The top ten constitute approximately 6.3% of the sample. The CDR3 measures 15 amino acids from cysteine to phenylalanine. The entry retains the CDR3 DNA only, 45 bases that are in frame from base 1. The CDR1 and CDR2 encoded by the germline V gene (reference sequence) are MNHEY and SMNVEV. V loses 1 base of germline sequence and J loses 0 bases, and the interval between the two ends is 6 bases.

Sequencing was done on a sample of blood, either unsorted or a sorted T cell fraction (not recorded which). The receptor chain draws on TRBV27 and TRBJ2-2; no D segment can be confidently identified. The TCR comes from a male donor with ankylosing spondylitis. The CDR3 is CASSLYLSNTGELFF. At the DNA level, the sequence is TGTGCCAGCAGTTTATATTTATCGAACACCGGGGAGCTGTTTTTT.